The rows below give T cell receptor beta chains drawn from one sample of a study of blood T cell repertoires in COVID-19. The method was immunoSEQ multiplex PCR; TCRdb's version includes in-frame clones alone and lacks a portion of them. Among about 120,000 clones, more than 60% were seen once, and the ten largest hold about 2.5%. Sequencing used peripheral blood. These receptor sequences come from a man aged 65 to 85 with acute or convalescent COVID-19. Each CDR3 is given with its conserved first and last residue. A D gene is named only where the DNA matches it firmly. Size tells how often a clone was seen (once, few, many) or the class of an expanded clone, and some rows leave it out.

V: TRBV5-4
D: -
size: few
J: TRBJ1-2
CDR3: CASSLGQNGYTF
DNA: TGTGCCAGCAGCTTAGGACAGAATGGCTACACCTTC

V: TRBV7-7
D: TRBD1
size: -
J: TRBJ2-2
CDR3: CASSLPRRGQGQSGELFF
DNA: TGTGCTAGCAGCTTACCCAGGCGGGGACAGGGGCAATCCGGGGAGCTGTTTTTT

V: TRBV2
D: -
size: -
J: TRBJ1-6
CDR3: CASSEALGRRSPLHF
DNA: TGTGCCAGCAGTGAAGCGCTGGGGAGGAGGTCACCCCTCCACTTT

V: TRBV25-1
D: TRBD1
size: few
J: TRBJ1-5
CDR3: CASSGTGGQPQHF
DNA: TGTGCCAGCAGTGGAACAGGGGGGCAGCCCCAGCATTTT

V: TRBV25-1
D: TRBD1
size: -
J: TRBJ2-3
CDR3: CASSPTGAWADTQYF
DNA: TGTGCCAGCAGCCCTACAGGGGCTTGGGCAGATACGCAGTATTTT

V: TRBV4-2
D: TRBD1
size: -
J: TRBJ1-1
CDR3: CASSQFTGDTEAFF
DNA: TGTGCCAGCAGCCAATTTACAGGGGACACTGAAGCTTTCTTT

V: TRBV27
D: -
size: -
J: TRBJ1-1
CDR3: CASSLNRQNTEAFF
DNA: TGTGCCAGCAGTTTGAATAGACAGAACACTGAAGCTTTCTTT

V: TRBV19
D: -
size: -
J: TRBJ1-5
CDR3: CASSSRQRNQPQHF
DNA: TGTGCCAGTAGTTCCCGACAGCGCAATCAGCCCCAGCATTTT

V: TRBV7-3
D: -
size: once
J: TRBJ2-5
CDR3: CASSLMGGAETQYF
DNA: TGTGCCAGCAGCTTAATGGGGGGGGCGGAGACCCAGTACTTC

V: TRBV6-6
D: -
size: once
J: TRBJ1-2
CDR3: CASSCPGCGYTF
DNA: TGTGCCAGCAGTTGCCCAGGGTGTGGCTACACCTTC

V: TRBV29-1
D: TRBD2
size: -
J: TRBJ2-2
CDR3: CSAVAGPSNTGELFF
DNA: TGCAGCGCCGTAGCGGGGCCGTCGAACACCGGGGAGCTGTTTTTT

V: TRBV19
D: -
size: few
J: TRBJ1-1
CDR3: CASSLWTANTEAFF
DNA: TGTGCCAGTAGTTTGTGGACAGCGAACACTGAAGCTTTCTTT

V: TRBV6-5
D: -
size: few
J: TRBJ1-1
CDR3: CASRPGTQNTEAFF
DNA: TGTGCCAGTAGACCCGGGACACAGAACACTGAAGCTTTCTTT

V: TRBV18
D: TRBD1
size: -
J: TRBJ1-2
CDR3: CASSPPGTVLVNYGYTF
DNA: TGTGCCAGCTCACCACCCGGGACAGTGCTCGTGAACTATGGCTACACCTTC

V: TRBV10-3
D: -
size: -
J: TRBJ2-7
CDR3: CAISESASGEYEQYF
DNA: TGTGCCATCAGTGAGTCTGCTTCGGGGGAGTACGAGCAGTACTTC

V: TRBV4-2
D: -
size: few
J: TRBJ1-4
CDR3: CASSSVDEKLFF
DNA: TGTGCCAGCAGCTCAGTCGATGAAAAACTGTTTTTT

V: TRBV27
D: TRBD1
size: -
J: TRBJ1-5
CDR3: CASSIVGQTNQPQHF
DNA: TGTGCCAGCAGTATTGTGGGACAGACGAATCAGCCCCAGCATTTT

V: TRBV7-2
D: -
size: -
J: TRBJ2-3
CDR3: CASSFAAGASTDTQYF
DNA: TGTGCCAGCAGCTTTGCCGCGGGGGCCAGCACAGATACGCAGTATTTT

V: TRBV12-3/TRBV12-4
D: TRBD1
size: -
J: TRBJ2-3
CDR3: CASILRGTGRQYF
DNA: TGTGCCAGCATCTTACGGGGGACAGGGCGGCAGTATTTT

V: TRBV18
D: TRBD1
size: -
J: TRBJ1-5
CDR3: CASSIRDRGNQPQHF
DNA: TGTGCCAGCTCCATACGGGACAGGGGAAATCAGCCCCAGCATTTT

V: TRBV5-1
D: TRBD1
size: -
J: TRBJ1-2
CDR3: CASSSGTGEDYGYTF
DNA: TGCGCCAGCAGCTCGGGGACAGGGGAAGACTATGGCTACACCTTC

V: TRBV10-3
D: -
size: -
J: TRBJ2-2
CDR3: CAISESESGTGELFF
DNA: TGTGCCATCAGTGAGTCGGAGAGCGGAACCGGGGAGCTGTTTTTT

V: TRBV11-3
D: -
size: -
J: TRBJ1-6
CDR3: CASSLETVSSYNSPLHF
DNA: TGTGCCAGCAGCTTAGAGACAGTAAGCTCCTATAATTCACCCCTCCACTTT

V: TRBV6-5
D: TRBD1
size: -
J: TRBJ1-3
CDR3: CASSRQGAGNTIYF
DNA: TGTGCCAGCAGTAGACAGGGAGCTGGAAACACCATATATTTT

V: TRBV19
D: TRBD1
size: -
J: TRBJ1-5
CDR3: CAGSLGTVNQPQHF
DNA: TGTGCCGGATCTTTGGGGACAGTCAATCAGCCCCAGCATTTT

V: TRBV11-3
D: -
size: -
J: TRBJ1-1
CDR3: CASSPGRNLGGTEAFF
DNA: TGTGCCAGCAGCCCCGGGCGAAACCTAGGGGGCACTGAAGCTTTCTTT

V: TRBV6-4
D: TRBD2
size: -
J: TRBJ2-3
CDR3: CASSAASGGAWDTQYF
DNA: TGTGCCAGCAGTGCCGCTAGCGGGGGGGCCTGGGATACGCAGTATTTT

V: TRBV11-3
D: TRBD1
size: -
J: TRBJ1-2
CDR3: CASSRRQGDGYTF
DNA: TGTGCCAGCAGCCGGAGACAGGGTGACGGCTACACCTTC

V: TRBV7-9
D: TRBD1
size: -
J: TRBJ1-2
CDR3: CASSLLDRASYGYTF
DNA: TGTGCCAGCAGCTTATTAGACAGGGCGAGCTATGGCTACACCTTC

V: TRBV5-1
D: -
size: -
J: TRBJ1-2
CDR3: CASQGQNKWDGYTF
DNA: TGCGCCAGCCAAGGACAGAACAAATGGGATGGCTACACCTTC

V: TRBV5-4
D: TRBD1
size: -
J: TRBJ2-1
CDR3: CASSFRTGYNEQFF
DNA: TGTGCCAGCAGCTTCCGGACAGGGTACAATGAGCAGTTCTTC

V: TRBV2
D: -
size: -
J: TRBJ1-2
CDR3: CASSGSDRGSGYTF
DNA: TGTGCCAGCAGTGGCTCGGACAGAGGGTCAGGCTACACCTTC

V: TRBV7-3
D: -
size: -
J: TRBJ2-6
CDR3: CASSSGISGANVLTF
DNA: TGTGCCAGCAGCTCGGGGATCTCTGGGGCCAACGTCCTGACTTTC

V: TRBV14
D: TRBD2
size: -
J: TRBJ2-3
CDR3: CASSQGLANTDTQYF
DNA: TGTGCCAGCAGCCAAGGACTAGCGAACACAGATACGCAGTATTTT

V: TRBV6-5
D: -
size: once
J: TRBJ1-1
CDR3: CASTKRTAYTEAFF
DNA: TGTGCCAGCACGAAAAGGACAGCCTACACTGAAGCTTTCTTT

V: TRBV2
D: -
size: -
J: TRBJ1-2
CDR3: CAIDKLDYGYTF
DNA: TGTGCCATCGACAAGTTGGACTATGGCTACACCTTC

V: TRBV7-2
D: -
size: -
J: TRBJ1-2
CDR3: CASSGPVAGYTF
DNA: TGTGCCAGCAGCGGGCCTGTTGCTGGCTACACCTTC

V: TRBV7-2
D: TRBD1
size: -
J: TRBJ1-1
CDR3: CASSLQGAVRTEAFF
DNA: TGTGCCAGCAGCTTACAGGGGGCGGTAAGGACTGAAGCTTTCTTT

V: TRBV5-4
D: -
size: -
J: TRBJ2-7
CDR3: CASSLGRTNEQYF
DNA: TGTGCCAGCAGCTTGGGTCGGACAAACGAGCAGTACTTC

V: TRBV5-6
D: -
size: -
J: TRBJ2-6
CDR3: CASSPETGEKGVLTF
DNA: TGTGCCAGCAGCCCCGAGACAGGAGAGAAGGGAGTCCTGACTTTC

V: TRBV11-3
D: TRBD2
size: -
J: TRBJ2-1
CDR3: CASSFDPLAVLYNEQFF
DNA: TGTGCCAGCAGCTTCGACCCTCTAGCGGTTCTTTACAATGAGCAGTTCTTC

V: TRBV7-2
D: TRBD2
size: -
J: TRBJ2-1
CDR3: CASSPGLAPNNEQFF
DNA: TGTGCCAGCAGCCCGGGACTAGCGCCTAACAATGAGCAGTTCTTC

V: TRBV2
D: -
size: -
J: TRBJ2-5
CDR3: CASRLDSIQETQYF
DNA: TGTGCCAGCCGCCTAGATAGCATCCAAGAGACCCAGTACTTC

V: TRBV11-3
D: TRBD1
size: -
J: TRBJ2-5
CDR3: CASSSGQGGETQYF
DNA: TGTGCCAGCAGCTCTGGACAGGGTGGAGAGACCCAGTACTTC

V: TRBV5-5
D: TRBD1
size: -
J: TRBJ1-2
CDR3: CASTRREGAFNYGYTF
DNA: TGTGCCAGCACCCGGCGGGAGGGGGCCTTTAACTATGGCTACACCTTC

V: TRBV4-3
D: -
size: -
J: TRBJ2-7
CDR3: CASSPSRTIGEQYF
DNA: TGCGCCAGCAGCCCTTCCCGGACTATAGGCGAGCAGTACTTC